Below are 11 T cell receptor beta chains sequenced from a single sample in a study of human thymus T cells. Sequenced by immunoSEQ multiplex PCR; TCRdb stores in-frame clones only, minus some. The repertoire holds roughly 120,000 clones, with around 94% as singletons. Thymic tissue was derived from resections collected during corrective heart surgery. Input material: thymus tissue. These receptors were obtained from a boy younger than two with a congenital heart defect but otherwise immunologically healthy.

Only one count was recorded for this clone. The chain employs TRBV15 and TRBJ1-1; D perhaps matches TRBD1 (5 bases). CDR1 and CDR2 (germline): LNHNV, YYDKDF (reference sequence). The germline V and J ends were trimmed by 0 bases and 0 bases, with 8 bases remaining between them. The CDR3 has 15 residues. CDR3 DNA: TGTGCCACCAGCAGAGATGGGGGAATGAACACTGAAGCTTTCTTT. Protein: CATSRDGGMNTEAFF.

V is TRBV28 and J is TRBJ1-1, with a possible D match to TRBD1 (5 bases). Looked up from germline, CDR1 is MDHEN and CDR2 is SYDVKM. Trimming took 5 bases from V and 0 from J, leaving 16 bases between them. The length of the CDR3 is 16 residues. CDR3 region: CASSLDRGPMNTEAFF. In nucleotides, the CDR3 is TGTGCCAGCAGTCTCGACCGGGGACCGATGAACACTGAAGCTTTCTTT.

The rearrangement uses TRBV6-6 and TRBJ1-6, with unresolved D. The V gene's germline CDR1 is MNHNY and CDR2 SVGAGI (reference sequence). This CDR3 spans 13 amino acids. V was cut by 4 bases and J by 8 bases, with 9 bases left in between. The CDR3 bases are TGTGCCAGCAGTTCGCGGAGGGATTCACCCCTCCACTTT. This encodes CASSSRRDSPLHF.

The chain has TRBV5-6 and TRBJ2-7, with D perhaps TRBD1 (6 bases). V lost 4 bases and J 0 bases, leaving 14 bases between the germline ends. Germline V gives CDR1 SGHDT, CDR2 YYEEEE. CDR3 size: 15 residues. CDR3 DNA: TGTGCCAGCAGCGACGGGACAAATAGCTCCTACGAGCAGTACTTC. It encodes CASSDGTNSSYEQYF.

The V and J genes are TRBV25-1 and TRBJ1-1, with TRBD1 as a possible D gene (5 bases). CDR1 MGHDK and CDR2 SYGVNS come from the germline V gene. Deletions cut 7 bases from V and 8 bases from J, with 17 bases between. The CDR3 length is 13 residues. For the CDR3, the DNA is TGTGCCAGCACTACGGTATCCGGGACGGAAGCTTTCTTT. Its translation: CASTTVSGTEAFF.

This rearrangement joins TRBV5-1 to TRBJ2-7, with D perhaps matching TRBD2 (7 bases). The CDR3 totals 16 residues. Germline CDR1 is SGHRS and CDR2 is YFSETQ. Trimming took off 2 bases at V and 4 bases at J, with 19 bases between the two ends. The CDR3 region has the DNA TGCGCCAGCAGCTTCACCCGAGCGGGACAAATTTACGAGCAGTACTTC. It translates to CASSFTRAGQIYEQYF.

The chain recombines TRBV28 with TRBJ1-5; TRBD1 agrees at 8 bases. With 4 bases clipped from V and 11 bases from J, the junction kept 10 bases outside the gene matches. The germline V gene encodes CDR1 MDHEN and CDR2 SYDVKM. CDR3 size: 14 residues. CDR3 loop: CASSSAGGFEAQHF. The DNA for the CDR3 is TGTGCCAGCAGTTCAGCAGGGGGCTTTGAGGCCCAGCATTTT.

The chain carries TRBV4-3 and TRBJ2-6; 7 bases agree with TRBD1. CDR3 length equals 17 residues. Germline V gene data show CDR1 as LGHNA and CDR2 as YSLEER. V dropped 4 bases and J dropped 0; count of bases not matched to a gene: 6. The CDR3 loop is CASSPGQPGSGANVLTF. The CDR3, as DNA: TGCGCCAGCAGCCCGGGACAGCCTGGCTCTGGGGCCAACGTCCTGACTTTC.

The chain couples TRBV9 to TRBJ2-3; no clear D gene. Germline CDR1 SGDLS, CDR2 YYNGEE. This CDR3 is built from 17 residues. Trimming shortened V by 2 bases and J by 1 base, and 17 bases separated the two germline ends. The CDR3, as DNA: TGTGCCAGCAGCGTCTCCCCGTCGGTTCCGGGCACAGATACGCAGTATTTT. This encodes CASSVSPSVPGTDTQYF.

This clone was seen a few times. The chain recombines TRBV4-1 with TRBJ2-7; 14 bases align to TRBD2. The CDR3 is 15 residues long. Germline-derived CDR1 and CDR2 are MGHRA and YSYEKL. V lost 4 bases and J lost 6; bases outside the gene matches: 5. The CDR3 DNA follows: TGCGCCAGCAGCCCGGGACTAGCGGGGGAAAGCGAGCAGTACTTC. Protein sequence: CASSPGLAGESEQYF.

The V gene is TRBV7-9, the J gene TRBJ1-1; 7 positions agree with TRBD1. The V and J ends lost 6 bases and 6 bases, in that order; junction bases with no gene match: 7. The CDR3 loop spans 13 amino acids. CDR1 and CDR2 (germline): SEHNR, FQNEAQ (reference sequence). The CDR3, as DNA: TGTGCCAGCAGAGCAAACAGGGGCCCTGAAGCTTTCTTT. Protein: CASRANRGPEAFF.